These 24 T cell receptor beta chains share one sample of origin, sequenced in a study of cytomegalovirus exposure and HLA in healthy donors. Clones were sequenced by immunoSEQ multiplex PCR, and TCRdb holds only the in-frame ones, with some missing. The data show fewer than 350,000 clones, with approximately 90% seen just once and around 0.9% held by the top ten. The material sequenced was PBMCs. The receptors were gathered from a woman between 18 and 29 years old in good health and CMV-seronegative.

The V and J genes are TRBV7-2 and TRBJ2-5, with TRBD1 identical over 8 bases. Germline CDR1 is SGHTA and CDR2 is FQGNSA. J was trimmed by 2 bases and V by 3 bases; bases with no gene match: 2. This CDR3 comprises 14 residues. CDR3 sequence reads: CASSFQGAQETQYF. The CDR3 DNA reads TGTGCCAGCAGCTTTCAGGGGGCGCAAGAGACCCAGTACTTC. Full variable domain (missing parts from reference TRBV7-2 and TRBJ2-5): GAGVSQSPSNKVTEKGKDVELRCDPISGHTALYWYRQSLGQGLEFLIYFQGNSAPDKSGLPSDRFSAERTGGSVSTLTIQRTQQEDSAVYLCASSFQGAQETQYFGPGTRLLVL.

The CDR3 DNA follows: TGCAGCGCCCCTAGATTAGCGGGAGGGCCGGCAGATACGCAGTATTTT. It is translated as CSAPRLAGGPADTQYF. The gene calls are TRBV29-1 and TRBJ2-3, with TRBD2 identical over 11 bases. Germline trimming cut 7 bases from V and 4 bases from J; bases unmatched to any gene: 13. Germline CDR1 reads SQVTM; CDR2 reads ANQGSEA. CDR3 length: 16 residues.

The V call is TRBV27, the J call TRBJ2-7; tentative D call: TRBD1 (7 bases). The CDR3 has 13 amino acids. CDR1 is MNHEY, CDR2 SMNVEV, per germline (reference sequence). V lost 8 bases and J lost 3, with 14 bases in between. CDR3 sequence reads: CASARQGGYEQYF. The CDR3 bases are TGTGCCAGCGCAAGACAGGGAGGCTACGAGCAGTACTTC.

V usage is TRBV6-5 and J usage is TRBJ2-2; 7 positions agree with TRBD2. Germline trimming cut 2 bases from V and 7 bases from J; bases unmatched to any gene: 10. Germline CDR1 reads MNHEY; CDR2 reads SVGAGI. The CDR3 extends over 16 amino acids. CDR3 in DNA: TGTGCCAGCAGTTACGGGGGAGGGCCGGGGTTCGGGGAGCTGTTTTTT. Translating it yields CASSYGGGPGFGELFF.

The gene calls are TRBV29-1 and TRBJ1-3, with unresolved D. The length of the CDR3 is 14 residues. V shed 2 bases and J shed 0 bases, with 8 bases lying between them. Germline V CDR1 and CDR2: SQVTM, ANQGSEA. Here the CDR3 reads CSVERVSSGNTIYF. The CDR3 DNA is TGCAGCGTTGAACGAGTGAGCTCTGGAAACACCATATATTTT.

V gene TRBV27 combines with J gene TRBJ2-2; possible D gene TRBD2, 6 bases. Germline loops: CDR1 MNHEY, CDR2 SMNVEV (reference sequence). This CDR3 contains 15 residues. Trimming took 0 bases from V and 8 from J, leaving 13 bases between them. The CDR3 DNA follows: TGTGCCAGCAGTTTATCCCTAGCGACGAAAGGGGAGCTGTTTTTT. This encodes CASSLSLATKGELFF.

The rearrangement joins TRBV6-1 to TRBJ2-5; 8 bases match TRBD2. V gave up 6 bases and J gave up 1 base; unmatched junction bases: 4. This CDR3 is built from 14 residues. CDR1 and CDR2 from the germline V gene are MNHNS and SASEGT. In DNA, the CDR3 is TGTGCCAGCAGGGGGACTAGGCCCCAAGAGACCCAGTACTTC. It is translated as CASRGTRPQETQYF.

This clone came up once. The chain has TRBV5-4 and TRBJ2-5; D remains ambiguous. Germline-derived CDR1 and CDR2 are SGHNT and YYREEE (reference sequence). The CDR3 covers 14 residues. V was shortened by 1 base and J by 1 base, with 8 bases between the two germline ends. The CDR3 reads CASSLKAVQETQYF. CDR3 coding DNA: TGTGCCAGCAGCTTGAAGGCGGTCCAAGAGACCCAGTACTTC.

The V and J genes are TRBV5-1 and TRBJ2-2; D is unresolved. The V and J ends lost 7 bases and 4 bases respectively, with 11 bases between them. CDR3 length: 13 amino acids. Germline lookup yields CDR1 SGHRS and CDR2 YFSETQ. The CDR3 sequence: CASGSGSTGELFF. As DNA, the CDR3 is TGCGCCAGCGGTTCAGGCTCCACCGGGGAGCTGTTTTTT.

This chain connects TRBV6-6 to TRBJ2-1, with TRBD2 matching 9 bases. The CDR3 has 16 amino acids. V was clipped by 6 bases and J by 0 bases; unmatched bases: 6. Germline lookup yields CDR1 MNHNY and CDR2 SVGAGI (reference sequence). The CDR3 DNA sequence: TGTGCCAGCAGCTCGGCTAGCGGGAACTCCTACAATGAGCAGTTCTTC. It codes for CASSSASGNSYNEQFF.

The chain combines TRBV28 with TRBJ2-7; a weak D match, TRBD1 (6 bases). Per the germline V gene, CDR1 is MDHEN and CDR2 is SYDVKM. V was trimmed by 3 bases and J by 3 bases, leaving 18 bases between them. The CDR3 sequence is 16 residues long. Here the CDR3 reads CASSFSQGHTNYEQYF. Written as DNA, the CDR3 is TGTGCCAGCAGTTTCTCCCAGGGACACACCAACTACGAGCAGTACTTC.

The chain combines TRBV7-9 with TRBJ1-2; the D gene is possibly TRBD1 (6 bases). The CDR3 has 13 amino acids. Between the trimmed V and J ends, which lost 5 bases and 2 bases, there was a span of 9 bases. CDR1 is SEHNR and CDR2 is FQNEAQ in the germline V gene (reference sequence). As DNA, the CDR3 is TGTGCCAGCAGCCTAGGACAGAACTATGGCTACACCTTC. Translating gives CASSLGQNYGYTF.

This chain connects TRBV6-1 to TRBJ2-7; the D gene is possibly TRBD1 (6 bases). The V end lost 5 bases, the J end lost 5 bases, and 19 bases lay between the germline ends. There are 15 residues in the CDR3. CDR1 MNHNS and CDR2 SASEGT come from the germline V gene. CDR3 amino acids: CASSTNRDQGNEQYF. The CDR3 DNA follows: TGTGCCAGCAGTACTAACCGGGACCAGGGGAACGAGCAGTACTTC.

This sequence joins TRBV19 and TRBJ1-5, with D possibly being TRBD1 (6 bases). The V gene lost 7 bases and the J gene lost 3 bases, with 13 bases spanning the gap. The germline V gene has CDR1 LNHDA and CDR2 SQIVND (reference sequence). CDR3 length: 14 amino acids. The DNA for the CDR3 is TGTGCCAGTACCAAAGGACAGAACAATCAGCCCCAGCATTTT. It yields the protein CASTKGQNNQPQHF.

The chain joins TRBV4-1 to TRBJ1-4, with a tentative D call TRBD1 (5 bases). V lost 3 bases to trimming and J lost 8 bases, with 16 bases between them. Germline V gives CDR1 MGHRA, CDR2 YSYEKL. This CDR3 is built from 15 residues. The CDR3: CASSQGGHGPEKLFF. The CDR3 DNA reads TGCGCCAGCAGCCAGGGAGGACACGGGCCAGAAAAACTGTTTTTT.

This clone came up a few times. The V and J genes are TRBV4-1 and TRBJ2-7; the D gene is possibly TRBD2 (6 bases). The germline gives CDR1 MGHRA, CDR2 YSYEKL. The CDR3 is made up of 14 amino acids. V was pared by 3 bases and J by 1 base, with 10 bases between. The CDR3 bases are TGCGCCAGCAGCCACGGTGGGACTTCCTACGAGCAGTACTTC. It specifies CASSHGGTSYEQYF.

CDR3 sequence: CATSIGVRNEQFF. The CDR3 nucleotides read TGTGCCACCAGCATAGGGGTACGGAATGAGCAGTTCTTC. V usage is TRBV15 and J usage is TRBJ2-1; TRBD1 might be the D (5 bases). CDR3 length equals 13 residues. The germline V gene has CDR1 LNHNV and CDR2 YYDKDF (reference sequence). Trimming took off 4 bases at V and 7 bases at J, with 11 bases between the two ends.

This rearrangement joins TRBV27 to TRBJ1-2, with D unresolved. Germline assignment: CDR1 MNHEY and CDR2 SMNVEV (reference sequence). The CDR3 loop spans 13 amino acids. V lost 2 bases to trimming and J lost 2 bases, with 6 bases between them. The CDR3 DNA reads TGTGCCAGCAGTTTAAATTTAAACTATGGCTACACCTTC. It translates to CASSLNLNYGYTF.

In this sample, this clone turned up a few times. This rearrangement joins TRBV30 to TRBJ1-2; 7 nucleotides line up with TRBD1. This CDR3 is built from 13 residues. After removal of 7 bases from V and 3 bases from J, the junction contained 8 bases not matched to a gene. CDR1 GTSNPN and CDR2 SVGIG come from the germline V gene (reference sequence). CDR3 bases: TGTGCCTCTCCCCTGACAGGGTACTATGGCTACACCTTC. The encoded protein is CASPLTGYYGYTF.

This chain joins TRBV19 and TRBJ1-2; D is undetermined. This CDR3 has 12 residues. The V end was cut by 3 bases, the J end by 5 bases, with 7 bases between. The germline V gene encodes CDR1 LNHDA and CDR2 SQIVND (reference sequence). The CDR3 region is CASSMSRYGYTF. CDR3 nucleotides: TGTGCCAGTAGTATGAGCCGGTATGGCTACACCTTC.

A few counts support this clone. This chain links TRBV4-1 with TRBJ1-5; D remains unclear. V was pared by 0 bases and J by 5 bases, with 14 bases between. Germline CDR1 MGHRA, CDR2 YSYEKL. CDR3 length: 16 residues. In DNA form, the CDR3 reads TGCGCCAGCAGCCAAGAAGGTTCGGGGTTCTATCAGCCCCAGCATTTT. This codes for CASSQEGSGFYQPQHF.

The genes are TRBV27 and TRBJ2-2; TRBD2 matches 9 bases. CDR3 length: 15 amino acids. Germline V CDR1 and CDR2: MNHEY, SMNVEV (reference sequence). V gave up 2 bases and J gave up 4 bases; unmatched junction bases: 2. This chain's CDR3 is CASSLSSGSTGELFF. CDR3 nucleotide sequence: TGTGCCAGCAGTTTAAGTAGCGGGAGCACCGGGGAGCTGTTTTTT.

This clone was recorded once. The chain couples TRBV5-1 to TRBJ2-2, with D possibly being TRBD1 (5 bases). The CDR3 spans 16 residues. The germline V gene has CDR1 SGHRS and CDR2 YFSETQ. V lost 6 bases, J lost 1 base, and 16 bases lay in between. The CDR3 here is CASTRAGHLNTGELFF. Here the CDR3 DNA reads TGCGCCAGCACCCGGGCCGGACACTTGAACACCGGGGAGCTGTTTTTT.

The chain uses TRBV2 and TRBJ2-7, with 8 positions matching TRBD1. The V gene's germline CDR1 is SNHLY and CDR2 FYNNEI. This CDR3 region has 14 residues. The V gene end was trimmed by 8 bases and the J gene end by 7 bases; junction bases not matched to a gene: 13. CDR3 nucleotide sequence: TGTGCCAGCGAAAAGGGACAGGTCCTTGGGGAGCAGTACTTC. This translates into CASEKGQVLGEQYF.